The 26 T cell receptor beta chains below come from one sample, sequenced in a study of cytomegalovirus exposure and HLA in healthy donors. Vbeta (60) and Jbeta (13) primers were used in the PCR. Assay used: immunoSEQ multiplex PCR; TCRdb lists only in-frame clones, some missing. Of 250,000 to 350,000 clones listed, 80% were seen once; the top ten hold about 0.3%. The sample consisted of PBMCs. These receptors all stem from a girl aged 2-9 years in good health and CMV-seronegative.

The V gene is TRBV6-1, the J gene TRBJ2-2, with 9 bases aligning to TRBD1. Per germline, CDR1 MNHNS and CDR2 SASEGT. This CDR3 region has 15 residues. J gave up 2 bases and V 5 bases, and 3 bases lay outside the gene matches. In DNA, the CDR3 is TGTGCCAGCAGTTGGGGACAGGGAAACACCGGGGAGCTGTTTTTT. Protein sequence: CASSWGQGNTGELFF.

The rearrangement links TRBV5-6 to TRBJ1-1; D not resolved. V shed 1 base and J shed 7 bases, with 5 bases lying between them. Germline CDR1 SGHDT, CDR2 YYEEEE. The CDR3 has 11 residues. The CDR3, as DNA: TGTGCCAGCAGCTTGCTCGGTGAAGCTTTCTTT. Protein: CASSLLGEAFF.

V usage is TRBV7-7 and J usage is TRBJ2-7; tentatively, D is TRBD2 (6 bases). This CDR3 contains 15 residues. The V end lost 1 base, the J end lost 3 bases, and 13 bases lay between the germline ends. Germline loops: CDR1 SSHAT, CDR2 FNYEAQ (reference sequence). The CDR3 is CASSLGGKGLYEQYF. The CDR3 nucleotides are TGTGCCAGCAGCTTAGGGGGGAAGGGACTCTACGAGCAGTACTTC.

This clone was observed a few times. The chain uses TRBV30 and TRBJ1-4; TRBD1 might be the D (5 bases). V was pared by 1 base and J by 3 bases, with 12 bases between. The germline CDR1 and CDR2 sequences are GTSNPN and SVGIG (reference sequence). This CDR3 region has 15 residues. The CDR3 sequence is CAWSGGRDSNEKLFF. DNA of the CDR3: TGTGCCTGGAGTGGAGGCAGGGATTCTAATGAAAAACTGTTTTTT.

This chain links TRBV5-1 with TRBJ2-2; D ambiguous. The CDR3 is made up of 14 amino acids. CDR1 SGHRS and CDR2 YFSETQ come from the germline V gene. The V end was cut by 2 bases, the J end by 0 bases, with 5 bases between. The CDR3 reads CASSLYTNTGELFF. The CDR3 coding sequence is TGCGCCAGCAGCTTATATACGAACACCGGGGAGCTGTTTTTT.

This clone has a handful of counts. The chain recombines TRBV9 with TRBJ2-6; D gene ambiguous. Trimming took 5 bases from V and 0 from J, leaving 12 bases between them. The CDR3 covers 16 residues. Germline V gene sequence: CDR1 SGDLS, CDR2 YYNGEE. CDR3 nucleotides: TGTGCCAGCAGTCCACGGGTCCTCTCTGGGGCCAACGTCCTGACTTTC. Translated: CASSPRVLSGANVLTF.

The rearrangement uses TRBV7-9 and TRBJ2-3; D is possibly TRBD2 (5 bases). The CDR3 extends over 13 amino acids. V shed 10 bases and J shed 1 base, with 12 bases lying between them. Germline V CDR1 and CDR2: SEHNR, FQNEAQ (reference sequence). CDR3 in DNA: TGTGCCATTACTAGGTGCGGCACAGATACGCAGTATTTT. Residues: CAITRCGTDTQYF.

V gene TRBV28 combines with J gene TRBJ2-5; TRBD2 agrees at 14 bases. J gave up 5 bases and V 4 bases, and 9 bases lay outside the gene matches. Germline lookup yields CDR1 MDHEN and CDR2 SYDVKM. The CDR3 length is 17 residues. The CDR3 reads CASSWGTSGSSAETQYF. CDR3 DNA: TGTGCCAGCAGTTGGGGGACTAGCGGGAGTAGCGCTGAGACCCAGTACTTC.

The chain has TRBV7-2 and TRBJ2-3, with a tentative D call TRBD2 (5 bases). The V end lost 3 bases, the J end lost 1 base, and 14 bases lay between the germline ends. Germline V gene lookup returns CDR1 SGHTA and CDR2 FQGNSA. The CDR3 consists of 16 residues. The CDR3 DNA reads TGTGCCAGCAGCTTCCAGACCCTAGCCGGCACAGATACGCAGTATTTT. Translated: CASSFQTLAGTDTQYF.

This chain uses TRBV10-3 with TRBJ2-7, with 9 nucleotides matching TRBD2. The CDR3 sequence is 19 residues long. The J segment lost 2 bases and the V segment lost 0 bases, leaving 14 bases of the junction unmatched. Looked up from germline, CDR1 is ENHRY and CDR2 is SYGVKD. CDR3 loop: CAISESSGFWAGGPYEQYF. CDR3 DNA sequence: TGTGCCATCAGTGAGTCGAGCGGTTTTTGGGCGGGGGGGCCCTACGAGCAGTACTTC.

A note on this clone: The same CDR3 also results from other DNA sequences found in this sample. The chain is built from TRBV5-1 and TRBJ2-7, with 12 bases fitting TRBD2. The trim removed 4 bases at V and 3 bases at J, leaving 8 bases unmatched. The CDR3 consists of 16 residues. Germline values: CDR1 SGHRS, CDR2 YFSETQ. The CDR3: CASSTLAGGRHYEQYF. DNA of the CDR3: TGCGCCAGCAGCACACTAGCGGGAGGAAGACACTACGAGCAGTACTTC.

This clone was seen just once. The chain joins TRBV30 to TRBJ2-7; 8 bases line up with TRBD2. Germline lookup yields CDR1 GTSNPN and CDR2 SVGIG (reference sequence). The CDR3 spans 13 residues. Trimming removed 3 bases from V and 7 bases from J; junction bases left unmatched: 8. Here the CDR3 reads CAWSPGGAREQYF. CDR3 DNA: TGTGCCTGGAGCCCGGGGGGGGCTCGTGAGCAGTACTTC.

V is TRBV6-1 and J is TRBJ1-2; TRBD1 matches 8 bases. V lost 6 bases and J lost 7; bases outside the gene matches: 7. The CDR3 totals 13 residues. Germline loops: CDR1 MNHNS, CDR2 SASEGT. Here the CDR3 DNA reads TGTGCCAGCAGGGATGACAGGGGTGGTGGCTACACCTTC. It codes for CASRDDRGGGYTF.

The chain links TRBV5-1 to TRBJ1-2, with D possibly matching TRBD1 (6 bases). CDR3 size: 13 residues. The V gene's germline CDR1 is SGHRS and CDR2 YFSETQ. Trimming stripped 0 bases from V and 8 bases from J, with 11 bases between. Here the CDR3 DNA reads TGCGCCAGCAGCTTGGAGGGGGTACCGGGCTACACCTTC. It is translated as CASSLEGVPGYTF.

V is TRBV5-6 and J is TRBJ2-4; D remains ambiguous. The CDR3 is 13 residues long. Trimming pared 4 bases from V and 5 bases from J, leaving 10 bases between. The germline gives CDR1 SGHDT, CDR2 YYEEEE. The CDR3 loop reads CASSPRLENIQYF. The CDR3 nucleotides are TGTGCCAGCAGCCCCAGGTTGGAAAACATTCAGTACTTC.

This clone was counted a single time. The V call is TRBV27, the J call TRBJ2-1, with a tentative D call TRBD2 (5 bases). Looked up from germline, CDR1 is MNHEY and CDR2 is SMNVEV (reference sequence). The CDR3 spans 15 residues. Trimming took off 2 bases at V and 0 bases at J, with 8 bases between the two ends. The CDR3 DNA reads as TGTGCCAGCAGTTTAGGGAGCGGCTCCTACAATGAGCAGTTCTTC. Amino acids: CASSLGSGSYNEQFF.

The CDR3 bases are TGTGCCACCAGCAGAGGCGGACTAGCGGGAGCCTACGAGCAGTACTTC. It specifies CATSRGGLAGAYEQYF. The V and J genes are TRBV15 and TRBJ2-7, with 13 bases identical to TRBD2. After removal of 1 base from V and 2 bases from J, the junction contained 2 bases not matched to a gene. Germline V lookup: CDR1 LNHNV, CDR2 YYDKDF (reference sequence). CDR3 length: 16 amino acids.

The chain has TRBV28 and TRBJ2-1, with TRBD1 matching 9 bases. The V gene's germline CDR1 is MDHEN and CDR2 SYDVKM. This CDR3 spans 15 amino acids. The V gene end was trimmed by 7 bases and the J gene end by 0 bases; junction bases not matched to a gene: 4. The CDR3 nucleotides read TGTGCCAGCACGGGGACAGGGAGCTCCTACAATGAGCAGTTCTTC. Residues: CASTGTGSSYNEQFF.

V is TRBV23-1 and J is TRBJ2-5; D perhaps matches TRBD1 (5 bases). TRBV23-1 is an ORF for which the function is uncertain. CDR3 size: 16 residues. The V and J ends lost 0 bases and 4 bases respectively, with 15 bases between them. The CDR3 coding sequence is TGCGCCAGCAGTCAATCGACTGGCAGGGTAAGAGAGACCCAGTACTTC. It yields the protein CASSQSTGRVRETQYF.

The CDR3 region has the DNA TGCGCTGGGGCTAGCGGGACCCCCTCGGGCACCGGGGAGCTGTTTTTT. It is translated as CAGASGTPSGTGELFF. The chain joins TRBV5-1 to TRBJ2-2; TRBD2 matches 9 bases. Germline V gives CDR1 SGHRS, CDR2 YFSETQ. The CDR3 is 16 amino acids.

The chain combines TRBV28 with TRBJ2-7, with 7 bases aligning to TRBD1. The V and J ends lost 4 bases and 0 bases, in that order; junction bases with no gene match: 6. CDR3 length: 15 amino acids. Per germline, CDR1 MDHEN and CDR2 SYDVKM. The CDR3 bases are TGTGCCAGCAGTTCCCTCCGACAGGGCTCCTACGAGCAGTACTTC. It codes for CASSSLRQGSYEQYF.

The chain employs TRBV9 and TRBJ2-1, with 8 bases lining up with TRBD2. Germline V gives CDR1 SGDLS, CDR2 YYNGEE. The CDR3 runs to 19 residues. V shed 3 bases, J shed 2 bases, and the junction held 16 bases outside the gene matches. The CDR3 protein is CASSAVELAGPPPYNEQFF. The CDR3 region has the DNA TGTGCCAGCAGCGCCGTGGAGTTAGCGGGACCTCCCCCCTACAATGAGCAGTTCTTC.

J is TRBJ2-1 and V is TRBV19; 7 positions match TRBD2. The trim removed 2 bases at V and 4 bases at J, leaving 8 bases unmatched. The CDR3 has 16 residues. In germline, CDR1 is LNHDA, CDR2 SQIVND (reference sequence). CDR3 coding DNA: TGTGCCAGTAGTATAACGGGGCTAGCGGAATACAATGAGCAGTTCTTC. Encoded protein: CASSITGLAEYNEQFF.

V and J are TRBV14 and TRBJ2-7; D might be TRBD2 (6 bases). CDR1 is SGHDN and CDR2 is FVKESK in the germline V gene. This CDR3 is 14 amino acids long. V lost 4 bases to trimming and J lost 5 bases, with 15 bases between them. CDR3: CASSRRTASDEQYF. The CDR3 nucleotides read TGTGCCAGCAGCCGAAGGACCGCTAGCGACGAGCAGTACTTC.

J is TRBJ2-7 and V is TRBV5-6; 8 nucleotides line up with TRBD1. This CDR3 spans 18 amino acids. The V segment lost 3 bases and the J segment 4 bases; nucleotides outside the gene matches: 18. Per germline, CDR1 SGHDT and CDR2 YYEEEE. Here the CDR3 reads CASSWGQAKKVSFYEQYF. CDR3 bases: TGTGCCAGCAGCTGGGGACAGGCCAAGAAGGTGTCTTTTTACGAGCAGTACTTC.

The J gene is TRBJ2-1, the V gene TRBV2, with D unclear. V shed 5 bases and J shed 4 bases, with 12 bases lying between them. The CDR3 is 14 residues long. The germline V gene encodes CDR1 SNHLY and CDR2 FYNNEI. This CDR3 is CASSPLTPYNEQFF. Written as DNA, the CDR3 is TGTGCCAGCAGTCCCTTGACACCATACAATGAGCAGTTCTTC.